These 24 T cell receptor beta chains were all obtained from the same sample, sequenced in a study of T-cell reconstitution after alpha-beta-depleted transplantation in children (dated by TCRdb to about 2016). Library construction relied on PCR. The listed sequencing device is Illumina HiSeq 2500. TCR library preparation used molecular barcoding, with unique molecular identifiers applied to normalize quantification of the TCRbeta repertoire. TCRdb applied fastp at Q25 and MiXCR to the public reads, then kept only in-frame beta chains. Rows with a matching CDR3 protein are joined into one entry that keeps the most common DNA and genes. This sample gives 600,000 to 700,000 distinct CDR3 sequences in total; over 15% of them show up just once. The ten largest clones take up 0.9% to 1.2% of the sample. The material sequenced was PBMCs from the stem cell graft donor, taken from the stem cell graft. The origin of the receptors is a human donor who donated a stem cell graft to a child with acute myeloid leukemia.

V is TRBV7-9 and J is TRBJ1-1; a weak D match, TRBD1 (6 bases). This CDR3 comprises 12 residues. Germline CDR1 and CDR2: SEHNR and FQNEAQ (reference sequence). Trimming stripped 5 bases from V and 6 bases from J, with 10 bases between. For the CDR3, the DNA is TGTGCCAGCAGCCGAAGACAGGCTGAAGCTTTCTTT. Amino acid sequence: CASSRRQAEAFF.

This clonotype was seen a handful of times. CDR3 region: CSARVGGPYSEQFF. CDR3 sequence (DNA): TGCAGTGCTAGAGTTGGGGGACCCTATAGTGAGCAGTTCTTC. This chain connects TRBV20-1 to TRBJ2-1; TRBD1 or TRBD2 may be the D gene (5 bases each). The CDR3 consists of 14 residues. V was pared by 1 base and J by 9 bases, with 16 bases between. Germline CDR1 reads DFQATT; CDR2 reads SNEGSKA (reference sequence).

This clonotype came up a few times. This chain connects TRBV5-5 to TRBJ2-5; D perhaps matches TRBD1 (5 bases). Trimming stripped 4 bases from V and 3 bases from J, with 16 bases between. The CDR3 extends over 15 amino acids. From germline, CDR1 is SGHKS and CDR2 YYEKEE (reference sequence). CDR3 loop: CASSPSYDRKETQYF. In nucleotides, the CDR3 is TGTGCCAGCAGCCCCTCATACGACAGAAAAGAGACCCAGTACTTC.

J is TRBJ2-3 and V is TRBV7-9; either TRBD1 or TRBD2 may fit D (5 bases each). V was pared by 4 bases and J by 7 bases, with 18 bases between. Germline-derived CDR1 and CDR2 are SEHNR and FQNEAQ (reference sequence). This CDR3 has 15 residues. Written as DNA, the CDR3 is TGTGCCAGCAGCTCCGGGGCCCCTCGGGAAAATACGCAGTATTTT. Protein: CASSSGAPRENTQYF.

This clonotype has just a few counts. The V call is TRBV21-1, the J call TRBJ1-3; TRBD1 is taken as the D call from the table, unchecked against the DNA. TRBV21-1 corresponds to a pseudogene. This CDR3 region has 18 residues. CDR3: CASSGDTNSPWNGNTIYF. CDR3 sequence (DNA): TGTGCCAGCAGCGGGGACACCAACTCCCCTTGGAATGGAAACACCATATATTTT.

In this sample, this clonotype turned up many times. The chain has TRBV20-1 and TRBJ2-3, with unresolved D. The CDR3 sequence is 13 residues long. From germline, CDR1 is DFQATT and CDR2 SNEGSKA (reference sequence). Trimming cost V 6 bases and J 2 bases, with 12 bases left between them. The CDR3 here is CSAQDGVTDTQYF. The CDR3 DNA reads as TGCAGTGCCCAAGACGGTGTCACAGATACGCAGTATTTT.

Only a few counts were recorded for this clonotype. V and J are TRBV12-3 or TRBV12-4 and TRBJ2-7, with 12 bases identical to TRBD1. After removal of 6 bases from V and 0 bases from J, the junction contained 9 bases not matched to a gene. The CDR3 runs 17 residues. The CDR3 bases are TGTGCCAGCAGCCCCTCCGGGACAGGGGGCGCCTCCTACGAGCAGTACTTC. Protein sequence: CASSPSGTGGASYEQYF.

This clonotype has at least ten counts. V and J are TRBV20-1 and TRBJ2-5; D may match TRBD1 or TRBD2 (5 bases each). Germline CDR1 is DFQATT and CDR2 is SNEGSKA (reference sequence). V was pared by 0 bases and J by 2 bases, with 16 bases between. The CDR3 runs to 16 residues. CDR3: CSARDPFRGEQETQYF. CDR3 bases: TGCAGTGCTAGAGATCCCTTTAGGGGAGAGCAAGAGACCCAGTACTTC.

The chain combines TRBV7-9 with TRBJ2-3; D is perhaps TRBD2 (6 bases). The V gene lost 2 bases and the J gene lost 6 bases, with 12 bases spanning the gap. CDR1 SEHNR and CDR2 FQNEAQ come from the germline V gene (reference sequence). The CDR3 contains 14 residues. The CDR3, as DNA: TGTGCCAGCAGCTTATCGGGGAGGTTGGATACGCAGTATTTT. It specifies CASSLSGRLDTQYF.

The CDR3 DNA sequence: TGTGCCAGCAGTCTACAGGGTCGTACTACGGTGGGTGGCTACACCTTC. Protein sequence: CASSLQGRTTVGGYTF. This chain connects TRBV6-5 to TRBJ1-2, with TRBD1 as a possible D gene (6 bases). Looked up from germline, CDR1 is MNHEY and CDR2 is SVGAGI. The CDR3 covers 16 residues. The V gene lost 5 bases and the J gene lost 7 bases, with 23 bases spanning the gap.

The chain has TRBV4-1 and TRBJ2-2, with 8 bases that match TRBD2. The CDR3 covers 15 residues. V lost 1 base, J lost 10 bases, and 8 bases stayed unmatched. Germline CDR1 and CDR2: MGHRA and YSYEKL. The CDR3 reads CASSQGDTGGEELFF. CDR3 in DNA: TGCGCCAGCAGCCAAGGCGATACGGGGGGGGAGGAGCTGTTTTTT.

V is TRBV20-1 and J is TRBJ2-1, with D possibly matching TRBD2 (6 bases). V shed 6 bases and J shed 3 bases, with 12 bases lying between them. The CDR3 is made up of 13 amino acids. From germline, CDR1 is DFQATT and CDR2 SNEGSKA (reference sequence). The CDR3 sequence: CSAHTGDYNEQFF. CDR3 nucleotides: TGCAGTGCCCATACGGGGGACTACAATGAGCAGTTCTTC.

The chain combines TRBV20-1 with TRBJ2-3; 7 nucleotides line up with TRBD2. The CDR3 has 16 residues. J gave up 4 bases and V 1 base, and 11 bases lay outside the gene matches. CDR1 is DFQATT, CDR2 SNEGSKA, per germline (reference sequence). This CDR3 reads CSARGPGGFIPDTQYF. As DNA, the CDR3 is TGCAGTGCTAGAGGCCCCGGGGGGTTTATTCCAGATACGCAGTATTTT.

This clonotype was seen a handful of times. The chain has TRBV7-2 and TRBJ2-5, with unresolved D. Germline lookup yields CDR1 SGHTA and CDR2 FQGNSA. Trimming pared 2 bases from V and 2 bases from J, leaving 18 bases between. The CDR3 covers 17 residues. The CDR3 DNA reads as TGTGCCAGCAGCTTACTTCTTCTGGGCAGGCAGCAAGAGACCCAGTACTTC. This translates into CASSLLLLGRQQETQYF.

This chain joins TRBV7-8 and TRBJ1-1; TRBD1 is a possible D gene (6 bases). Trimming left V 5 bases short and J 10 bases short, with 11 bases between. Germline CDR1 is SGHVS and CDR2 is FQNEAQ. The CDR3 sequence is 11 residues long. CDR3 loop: CASSRGGRAFF. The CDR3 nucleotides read TGTGCCAGCAGCCGAGGGGGTAGAGCTTTCTTT.

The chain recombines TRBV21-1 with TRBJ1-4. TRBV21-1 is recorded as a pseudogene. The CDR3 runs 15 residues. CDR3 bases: TGTGCCAGCAGCCCCCGAGGGCTGGTGGATGAAAAACTGTTTTTT. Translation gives CASSPRGLVDEKLFF.

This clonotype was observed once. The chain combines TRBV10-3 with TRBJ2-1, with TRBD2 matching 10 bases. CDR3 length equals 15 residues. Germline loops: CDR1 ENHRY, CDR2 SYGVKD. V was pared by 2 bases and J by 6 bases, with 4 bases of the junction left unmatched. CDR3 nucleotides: TGTGCCATCAGTGAGAAAAGCGGGGGGGCCAATGAGCAGTTCTTC. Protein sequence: CAISEKSGGANEQFF.

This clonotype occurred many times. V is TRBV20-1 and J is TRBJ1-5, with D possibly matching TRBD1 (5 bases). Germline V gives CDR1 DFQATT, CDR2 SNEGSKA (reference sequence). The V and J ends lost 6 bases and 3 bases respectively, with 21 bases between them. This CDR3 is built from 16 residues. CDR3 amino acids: CSAPFGAGGPNQPQHF. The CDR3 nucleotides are TGCAGTGCCCCCTTTGGGGCAGGCGGGCCCAATCAGCCCCAGCATTTT.

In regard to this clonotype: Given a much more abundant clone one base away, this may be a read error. CDR3 coding DNA: TGTGCCAGCAGCGGGACAGGGTACACCGGGGTGCTGTTTTTT. Its protein is CASSGTGYTGVLFF. The J gene is TRBJ2-2, the V gene TRBV6-4; TRBD1 agrees at 9 bases. This CDR3 comprises 14 residues. Germline assignment: CDR1 MRHNA and CDR2 SNTAGT.

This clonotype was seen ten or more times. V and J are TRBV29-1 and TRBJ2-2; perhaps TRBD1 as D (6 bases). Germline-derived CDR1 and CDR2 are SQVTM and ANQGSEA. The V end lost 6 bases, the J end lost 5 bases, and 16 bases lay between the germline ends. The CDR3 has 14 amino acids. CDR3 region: CSVLKQGGTGELFF. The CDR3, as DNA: TGCAGCGTCCTTAAACAGGGTGGGACCGGGGAGCTGTTTTTT.

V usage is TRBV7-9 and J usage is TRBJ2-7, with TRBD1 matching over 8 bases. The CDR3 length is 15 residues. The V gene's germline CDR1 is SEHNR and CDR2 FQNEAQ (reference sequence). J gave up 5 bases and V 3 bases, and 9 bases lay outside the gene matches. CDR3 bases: TGTGCCAGCAGCTTGACAGGGGAAGGAAGCGACGAGCAGTACTTC. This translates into CASSLTGEGSDEQYF.

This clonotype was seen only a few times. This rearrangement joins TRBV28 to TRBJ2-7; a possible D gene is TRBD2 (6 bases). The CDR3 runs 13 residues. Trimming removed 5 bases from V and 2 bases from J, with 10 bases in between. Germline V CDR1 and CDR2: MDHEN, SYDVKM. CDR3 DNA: TGTGCCAGCAGTCCGTCGGGGGCCTACGAGCAGTACGTC. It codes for CASSPSGAYEQYV.

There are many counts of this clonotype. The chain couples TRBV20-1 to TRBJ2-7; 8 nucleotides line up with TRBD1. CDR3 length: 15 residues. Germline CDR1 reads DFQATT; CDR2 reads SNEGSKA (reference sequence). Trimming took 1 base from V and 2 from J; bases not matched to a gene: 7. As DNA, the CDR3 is TGCAGTGCTAGAGGCGCCGGGACAGGAACCTACGAGCAGTACTTC. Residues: CSARGAGTGTYEQYF.

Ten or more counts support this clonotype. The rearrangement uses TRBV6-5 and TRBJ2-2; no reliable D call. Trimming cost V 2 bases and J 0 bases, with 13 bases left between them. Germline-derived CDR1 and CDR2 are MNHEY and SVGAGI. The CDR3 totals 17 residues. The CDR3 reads CASSYPNDKSNTGELFF. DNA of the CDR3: TGTGCCAGCAGTTACCCCAACGACAAATCGAACACCGGGGAGCTGTTTTTT.